This TCR beta chain was sequenced for a study of T cells in tuberculosis. Overall study findings and caveats: Smaller alpha distances in active tuberculosis partly reflected shorter CDR3-alpha lengths.

Only in-frame clones appear in the TCRdb table, and some are missing; sequencing was by immunoSEQ multiplex PCR. The data contain under 25,000 clones, less than 98% of them singletons. On average about 100,000 T cells per donor were immunosequenced. The CDR3 consists of 14 residues. The germline CDR1 and CDR2 sequences are LNHNV and YYDKDF (reference sequence). V lost 1 base, J lost 5 bases, and 8 bases lay in between. Notes on this clone: Its matching antigen is unknown.

This receptor was identified in a donor aged 10-29 years with latent tuberculosis or without tuberculosis infection. The sequenced sample consisted of PBMCs. The chain joins TRBV15 to TRBJ2-2, with D possibly being TRBD2 (5 bases). CDR3 sequence (DNA): TGTGCCACCAGCAGAGTGGGGAGTACCGGGGAGCTGTTTTTT. It yields the protein CATSRVGSTGELFF.